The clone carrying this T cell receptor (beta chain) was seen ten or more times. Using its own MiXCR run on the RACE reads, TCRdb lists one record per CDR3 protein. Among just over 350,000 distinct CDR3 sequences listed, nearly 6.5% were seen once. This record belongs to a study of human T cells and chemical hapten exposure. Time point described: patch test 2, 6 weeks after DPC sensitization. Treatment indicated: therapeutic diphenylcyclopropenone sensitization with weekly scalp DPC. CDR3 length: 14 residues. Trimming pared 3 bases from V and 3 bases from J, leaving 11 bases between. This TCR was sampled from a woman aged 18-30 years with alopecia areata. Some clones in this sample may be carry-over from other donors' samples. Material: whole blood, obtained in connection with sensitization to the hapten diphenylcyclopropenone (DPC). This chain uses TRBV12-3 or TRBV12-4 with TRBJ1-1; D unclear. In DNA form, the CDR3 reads TGTGCCAGCAGTTTGATGGCAACGGACACTGAAGCTTTCTTT. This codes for CASSLMATDTEAFF.